This is a list of T cell receptor beta chains from one sample in a study of T cell responses to AZD1222 COVID-19 vaccine. Libraries were prepared by immunoSEQ multiplex PCR; TCRdb keeps only in-frame clonotypes and omits some of them. The sample carries roughly 140,000 clones, more than 75% recorded once. Sequences were derived from peripheral blood, sampled on day 0 of MenACWY control vaccination. Receptors originate from an adult in good health. The CDR3 runs from the conserved cysteine through the conserved F or W. D genes are given only for firm matches. Where a row states a size, it is once, few, many or the class of an expanded clone; other rows omit it.

j_gene,v_gene,d_gene,abundance,CDR3nt,CDR3aa
TRBJ2-1,TRBV4-2,TRBD2,.,TGTGCCAGCAGCCAAGAAAGCGGGGTAACCTACAATGAGCAGTTCTTC,CASSQESGVTYNEQFF
TRBJ2-7,TRBV7-2,.,.,TGTGCCAGCAGCCCATCCGGGATTAAATACGAGCAGTACTTC,CASSPSGIKYEQYF
TRBJ1-1,TRBV18,.,.,TGTGCCAGCTCACCATTCGAAGGGGAGGAAGCTTTCTTT,CASSPFEGEEAFF
TRBJ1-1,TRBV6-5,TRBD1,.,TGTGCCAGCAGCACCGGGACTAGGGGGCAAAAAGCTTTCTTT,CASSTGTRGQKAFF
TRBJ2-5,TRBV2,.,.,TGTGCCAGCAGACGATCAGAGACCCAGTACTTC,CASRRSETQYF
TRBJ1-5,TRBV3-1/TRBV3-2,TRBD1,.,TGTGCCAGCAGCCCCCGACAGGGGTACAATCAGCCCCAGCATTTT,CASSPRQGYNQPQHF
TRBJ1-5,TRBV11-2,.,.,TGTGCCAGCAGCATAGAAGGAAATCAGCCCCAGCATTTT,CASSIEGNQPQHF
TRBJ1-1,TRBV5-1,.,.,TGCGCCAGCAGCTTGTTGGCCCAGACCGACGGAGGGGCTGAAGCTTTCTTT,CASSLLAQTDGGAEAFF
TRBJ2-3,TRBV6-2/TRBV6-3,TRBD2,.,TGTGCCAGCAGCACAGAGGGACTAGCTTCGAGGGATACGCAGTATTTT,CASSTEGLASRDTQYF
TRBJ1-2,TRBV7-2,.,.,TGTGCCAGCAGCTTTGGACACTCCTACGGCTACACCTTC,CASSFGHSYGYTF
TRBJ1-1,TRBV7-2,.,.,TGTGCCAGCAGCTGGTCGGGCGGAAACACTGAAGCTTTCTTT,CASSWSGGNTEAFF
TRBJ2-3,TRBV15,TRBD1,.,TGTGCCACCAGCAGAGATGCGACAGGGGCTATCACAGATACGCAGTATTTT,CATSRDATGAITDTQYF
TRBJ1-4,TRBV5-3,.,.,TGTGCCAGAAGCTATGATGGTAGCGGCCTTAATGAAAAACTGTTTTTT,CARSYDGSGLNEKLFF
TRBJ2-5,TRBV12-3/TRBV12-4,TRBD1,.,TGTGCCAGCGCGGGACAGGGGTGGAAGACCCAGTACTTC,CASAGQGWKTQYF
TRBJ2-3,TRBV3-1/TRBV3-2,.,.,TGTGCCAGCAGCCAGGGCGACTCCCGCGATACGCAGTATTTT,CASSQGDSRDTQYF
TRBJ1-4,TRBV3-1/TRBV3-2,TRBD1,.,TGTACCAGCAGCCACCGACACAGGGGGGCGAAAAGAGAAAAACTGTTTTTT,CTSSHRHRGAKREKLFF
TRBJ2-3,TRBV6-5,TRBD2,once,TGTGCCAGCACATCCTCGCGGGGGGGCACAGATACGCAGTATTTT,CASTSSRGGTDTQYF
TRBJ2-1,TRBV7-8,.,.,TGTGCCAGCAGCTCATACGAGGACTACAATGAGCAGTTCTTC,CASSSYEDYNEQFF
TRBJ2-2,TRBV5-1,.,.,TGCGCCAGCAGCCCACGAACCACAGGAACCGGGGAGCTGTTTTTT,CASSPRTTGTGELFF
TRBJ2-5,TRBV6-1,TRBD2,once,TGTGCCAGCAGTGAAGATTGGCGGGGGGGGCCCAGGATCGAGACCCAGTACTTC,CASSEDWRGGPRIETQYF
TRBJ2-3,TRBV7-2,TRBD2,.,TGTGCCAGCAGCTTAGGGACTAGCGGTACCACAGATACGCAGTATTTT,CASSLGTSGTTDTQYF
TRBJ2-5,TRBV14,TRBD1,.,TGTGCCAGCCGGGACAGAAAAGAGACCCAGTACTTC,CASRDRKETQYF
TRBJ2-7,TRBV19,TRBD1,.,TGTGCCAGTAGTTCTTCCGGGACAGGGACCTACGAGCAGTACTTC,CASSSSGTGTYEQYF
TRBJ1-2,TRBV6-1,.,.,TGTGCCAGCAGTGAAGGATTAGGGAACTATGGCTACACCTTC,CASSEGLGNYGYTF
TRBJ1-4,TRBV7-9,.,.,TGTGCCAGCAGCTTACGGGACACGTTTAATGAAAAACTGTTTTTT,CASSLRDTFNEKLFF